The 12 T cell receptor beta chains below all came from one sample that was sequenced in a study of shared clonotypes between healthy human individuals. TCRdb keeps only in-frame clones here, not all; method: immunoSEQ multiplex PCR. The sample lists over 700,000 clones; approximately 77% were seen once. Sequencing used memory CD4+ T cells sorted from blood. Noted subset: CD45RA-negative fraction. The receptors derive from a woman aged 25-40 years in good health.

As DNA, the CDR3 is TGTGCCTGGGCACAGGGGTTGTCTGGAAACACCATATATTTT. The encoded protein is CAWAQGLSGNTIYF. V usage is TRBV30 and J usage is TRBJ1-3; 7 bases agree with TRBD1. The CDR3 consists of 14 residues. Germline values: CDR1 GTSNPN, CDR2 SVGIG (reference sequence). Trimming removed 5 bases from V and 1 base from J; junction bases left unmatched: 5.

The V gene is TRBV11-2, the J gene TRBJ1-2; D remains ambiguous. There are 13 residues in the CDR3. The germline V gene encodes CDR1 SGHAT and CDR2 FQNNGV. V was trimmed by 8 bases and J by 2 bases, leaving 12 bases between them. The CDR3 is CASSSRLNYGYTF. CDR3 nucleotides: TGTGCCAGCTCAAGCAGGCTCAACTATGGCTACACCTTC.

The chain employs TRBV5-1 and TRBJ2-1; 11 bases match TRBD2. CDR3 length: 16 residues. Trimming removed 2 bases from V and 7 bases from J; junction bases left unmatched: 8. Germline V lookup: CDR1 SGHRS, CDR2 YFSETQ. The DNA for the CDR3 is TGCGCCAGCAGCTTCAATCCCCTAGCGGGAGGAAATGAGCAGTTCTTC. Encoded protein: CASSFNPLAGGNEQFF.

J is TRBJ2-1 and V is TRBV7-2, with D unclear. The V gene's germline CDR1 is SGHTA and CDR2 FQGNSA. There are 13 residues in the CDR3. V lost 5 bases and J lost 7, with 12 bases in between. DNA of the CDR3: TGTGCCAGCAGCAATTTTAAATTGAATGAGCAGTTCTTC. This gives the protein CASSNFKLNEQFF.

The V call is TRBV10-3, the J call TRBJ2-6; 11 bases match TRBD1. The CDR3 length is 15 residues. The germline gives CDR1 ENHRY, CDR2 SYGVKD. V shed 10 bases, J shed 2 bases, and the junction held 4 bases outside the gene matches. CDR3 sequence reads: CASTDRGPGANVLTF. Here the CDR3 DNA reads TGTGCCAGCACGGACAGGGGGCCTGGGGCCAACGTCCTGACTTTC.

The chain employs TRBV4-1 and TRBJ2-3; 9 positions match TRBD2. J lost 0 bases, V lost 3 bases, and 7 bases had no gene match. The CDR3 totals 17 residues. In germline, CDR1 is MGHRA, CDR2 YSYEKL. This CDR3 is CASSHLGLASSTDTQYF. The CDR3, as DNA: TGCGCCAGCAGCCATTTAGGACTAGCGTCTAGCACAGATACGCAGTATTTT.

The chain has TRBV7-9 and TRBJ2-1; possible D gene TRBD2, 6 bases. The CDR3 spans 15 residues. With 5 bases removed from V and 2 bases from J, the gap between germline ends came to 13 bases. Germline CDR1 SEHNR, CDR2 FQNEAQ (reference sequence). CDR3 coding DNA: TGTGCCAGCAGCCCACTAGCACTAACCTACAATGAGCAGTTCTTC. Protein sequence: CASSPLALTYNEQFF.

Details on this clone: Other DNA variants within this sample encode the same CDR3. The genes are TRBV28 and TRBJ1-2; D gene ambiguous. This CDR3 is 12 amino acids long. V shed 5 bases and J shed 1 base, with 5 bases lying between them. Per germline, CDR1 MDHEN and CDR2 SYDVKM. In nucleotides, the CDR3 is TGTGCCAGCAGTACGAGTAACTATGGCTACACCTTC. Residues: CASSTSNYGYTF.

The chain is built from TRBV5-1 and TRBJ1-1; weak D call: TRBD1 (6 bases). V dropped 5 bases and J dropped 5 bases, with 25 bases sitting between them. From germline, CDR1 is SGHRS and CDR2 YFSETQ. The CDR3 loop spans 17 amino acids. CDR3 sequence: CASRSGTFGGGGTEAFF. DNA of the CDR3: TGCGCCAGCAGATCCGGGACCTTCGGTGGAGGGGGGACTGAAGCTTTCTTT.

The V call is TRBV19, the J call TRBJ1-2; no definite D call. The CDR3 is 13 amino acids. Trimming cost V 9 bases and J 2 bases, with 13 bases left between them. Germline CDR1 LNHDA, CDR2 SQIVND (reference sequence). CDR3 in amino acids: CASRSPPNYGYTF. DNA for the CDR3: TGTGCCAGCCGTTCGCCCCCCAACTATGGCTACACCTTC.

This clone was seen only a few times. This sequence joins TRBV6-6 and TRBJ2-1; TRBD2 matches at 7 bases. Trimming cost V 6 bases and J 7 bases; bases outside gene matches: 3. There are 12 residues in the CDR3. Per the germline V gene, CDR1 is MNHNY and CDR2 is SVGAGI (reference sequence). The CDR3 region is CASRVSGNEQFF. DNA for the CDR3: TGTGCCAGCAGAGTTAGCGGGAATGAGCAGTTCTTC.

The V call is TRBV29-1, the J call TRBJ2-2; 8 bases are a match to TRBD1. V lost 5 bases to trimming and J lost 1 base; unmatched junction nucleotides: 3. The germline gives CDR1 SQVTM, CDR2 ANQGSEA. The CDR3 consists of 14 residues. In DNA, the CDR3 is TGCAGCGTTCGCGGACAGGGGAACACCGGGGAGCTGTTTTTT. Encoded protein: CSVRGQGNTGELFF.